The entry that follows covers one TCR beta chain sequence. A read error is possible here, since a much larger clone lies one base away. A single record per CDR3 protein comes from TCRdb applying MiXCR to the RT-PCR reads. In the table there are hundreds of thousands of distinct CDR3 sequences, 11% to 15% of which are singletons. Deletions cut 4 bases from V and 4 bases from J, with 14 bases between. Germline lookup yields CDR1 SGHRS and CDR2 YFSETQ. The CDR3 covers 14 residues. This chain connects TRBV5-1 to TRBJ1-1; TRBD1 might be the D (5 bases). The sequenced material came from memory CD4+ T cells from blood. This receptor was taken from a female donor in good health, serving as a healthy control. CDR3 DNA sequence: TGCGCCAGCAGCGAGACAGTTGGTAGCACTGAAGCTTTCTTT. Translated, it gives CASSETVGSTEAFF.